One and the same sample provided the 12 T cell receptor beta chains below, sequenced in a study of OX40 agonist ivuxolimab in advanced cancers. Here immunoSEQ multiplex PCR was the method, and the copy in TCRdb shows in-frame clones only, minus some. The sample comprises roughly 70,000 clones, around 90% of which are singletons, and about 2% rests with the top ten. Source: CD4+ or CD8+ T cells sorted from blood, taken in a trial of the OX40 agonist ivuxolimab. Receptors originate from an adult with an advanced solid tumor such as melanoma, head and neck, liver or kidney cancer.

This clone was counted ten times or more. This chain joins TRBV20-1 and TRBJ1-2; D is unresolved. With 7 bases removed from V and 3 bases from J, the gap between germline ends came to 6 bases. The CDR3 runs to 10 residues. In germline, CDR1 is DFQATT, CDR2 SNEGSKA (reference sequence). CDR3 region: CSVWDYGYTF. In DNA form, the CDR3 reads TGCAGTGTTTGGGACTATGGCTACACCTTC.

The chain combines TRBV18 with TRBJ2-7, with 9 nucleotides matching TRBD2. J gave up 3 bases and V 3 bases, and 15 bases lay outside the gene matches. Germline values: CDR1 KGHSH, CDR2 LQKENI. This CDR3 spans 18 amino acids. The CDR3 DNA is TGTGCCAGCTCACCGACTAGCGGCCTTGGCGGTCGCTTCTACGAGCAGTACTTC. Protein product: CASSPTSGLGGRFYEQYF.

The chain recombines TRBV7-8 with TRBJ1-5; no definite D call. This CDR3 comprises 14 residues. V shed 2 bases and J shed 0 bases, with 5 bases lying between them. The germline V gene encodes CDR1 SGHVS and CDR2 FQNEAQ. In DNA, the CDR3 is TGTGCCAGCAGCTTATCGAATAGCAATCAGCCCCAGCATTTT. It is translated as CASSLSNSNQPQHF.

V and J are TRBV18 and TRBJ1-1; perhaps TRBD1 as D (5 bases). This CDR3 region has 15 residues. The V end was cut by 6 bases, the J end by 3 bases, with 17 bases between. Germline assignment: CDR1 KGHSH and CDR2 LQKENI. CDR3 region: CASSQKAGTDTEAFF. CDR3 bases: TGTGCCAGCTCCCAAAAGGCAGGGACGGACACTGAAGCTTTCTTT. The entire variable domain, with the rest obtained from reference TRBV18 and TRBJ1-1, is as follows: NAGVMQNPRHLVRRRGQEARLRCSPMKGHSHVYWYRQLPEEGLKFMVYLQKENIIDESGMPKERFSAEFPKEGPSILRIQQVVRGDSAAYFCASSQKAGTDTEAFFGQGTRLTVV.

The J gene is TRBJ2-5, the V gene TRBV5-5; 8 bases match TRBD1. Trimming took 0 bases from V and 13 from J; bases not matched to a gene: 8. The V gene's germline CDR1 is SGHKS and CDR2 YYEKEE (reference sequence). The CDR3 loop spans 13 amino acids. Here the CDR3 DNA reads TGTGCCAGCAGCTTGGTGTCAGGGGGCGAGGGGTACTTC. Translating gives CASSLVSGGEGYF.

This clone has a single count. The chain carries TRBV9 and TRBJ2-2; 15 bases agree with TRBD2. Unmatched junction bases numbered 17, after V lost 4 bases and J lost 7 bases. The CDR3 contains 20 residues. CDR1 is SGDLS, CDR2 YYNGEE, per germline. The CDR3 sequence is CASSLSTGTSGRMVGGELFF. The CDR3 nucleotides read TGTGCCAGCAGCCTCTCTACCGGGACTAGCGGGAGGATGGTCGGCGGGGAGCTGTTTTTT.

The chain links TRBV10-3 to TRBJ2-7; tentatively, D is TRBD1 (6 bases). The CDR3 length is 15 residues. V was cut by 8 bases and J by 4 bases, with 21 bases left in between. Germline CDR1 is ENHRY and CDR2 is SYGVKD. CDR3 residues: CAIEPGQGNSYEQYF. The CDR3 DNA follows: TGTGCCATCGAGCCTGGCCAGGGGAATTCATACGAGCAGTACTTC.

The V and J genes are TRBV7-9 and TRBJ1-5; D remains unclear. This CDR3 has 17 residues. V lost 1 base to trimming and J lost 1 base, with 14 bases between them. CDR1 SEHNR and CDR2 FQNEAQ come from the germline V gene (reference sequence). The CDR3 region is CASSLVSGIPSNQPQHF. The CDR3 DNA reads TGTGCCAGCAGCTTAGTTAGCGGGATTCCCAGCAATCAGCCCCAGCATTTT.

This chain joins TRBV18 and TRBJ1-5, with 12 bases that match TRBD1. After removal of 3 bases from V and 6 bases from J, the junction contained 6 bases not matched to a gene. CDR3 length: 16 amino acids. Germline CDR1 is KGHSH and CDR2 is LQKENI. The CDR3 DNA reads TGTGCCAGCTCACCGTCCGGGACAGGGGGCGGTCAGCCCCAGCATTTT. It yields the protein CASSPSGTGGGQPQHF.

The chain couples TRBV27 to TRBJ2-1; D is unresolved. Germline assignment: CDR1 MNHEY and CDR2 SMNVEV (reference sequence). Between the trimmed V and J ends, which lost 5 bases and 6 bases, there was a span of 14 bases. The CDR3 is 14 residues long. The CDR3 nucleotides read TGTGCCAGCAGTCCCCCGACGATGGGCAATGAGCAGTTCTTC. Protein sequence: CASSPPTMGNEQFF.

The chain uses TRBV18 and TRBJ2-4; D gene unclear. The germline V and J ends were trimmed by 4 bases and 0 bases, with 10 bases remaining between them. This CDR3 spans 15 amino acids. The germline CDR1 and CDR2 sequences are KGHSH and LQKENI. In DNA form, the CDR3 reads TGTGCCAGCTCACGCTCGATATTAGCCAAAAACATTCAGTACTTC. Its protein product is CASSRSILAKNIQYF.

The chain joins TRBV5-1 to TRBJ2-1, with 10 bases lining up with TRBD1. The germline CDR1 and CDR2 sequences are SGHRS and YFSETQ. The CDR3 has 16 residues. With 4 bases clipped from V and 1 base from J, the junction kept 5 bases outside the gene matches. The CDR3 sequence: CASSRWTGGSYNEQFF. The CDR3 DNA reads as TGCGCCAGCAGCCGTTGGACAGGGGGGTCCTACAATGAGCAGTTCTTC.